Presented here are 24 T cell receptor beta chains from one specimen sequenced in a study of beta chain features in type 1 diabetes. Since all of the isolated RNA was reverse transcribed, expressed TCRB transcripts were what got sequenced. TCRdb's copy holds only in-frame clones and misses some; the assay was immunoSEQ multiplex PCR. The sample records 240,000 or so clones, 55% to 70% being singletons. The source material was naive CD4+ T cells from blood. These receptors were obtained from a man aged 30-40 years in good health.

The chain combines TRBV5-6 with TRBJ2-7, with 7 bases that match TRBD1. Germline-derived CDR1 and CDR2 are SGHDT and YYEEEE. There are 11 residues in the CDR3. The V gene end was trimmed by 4 bases and the J gene end by 7 bases; junction bases not matched to a gene: 2. Here the CDR3 reads CASSKGQEQYF. In DNA, the CDR3 is TGTGCCAGCAGCAAGGGACAGGAGCAGTACTTC.

The genes are TRBV29-1 and TRBJ1-1; tentative D call: TRBD1 (6 bases). Germline CDR1 is SQVTM and CDR2 is ANQGSEA. The CDR3 runs to 13 residues. The CDR3 loop is CSTRTEFNTEAFF. DNA of the CDR3: TGCAGTACCAGGACAGAATTTAACACTGAAGCTTTCTTT.

The gene calls are TRBV29-1 and TRBJ2-3; maybe TRBD2 (6 bases). CDR1 SQVTM and CDR2 ANQGSEA come from the germline V gene. This CDR3 has 16 residues. Trimming removed 4 bases at V and 0 bases at J, with 17 bases between. CDR3 region: CSVGLRASDSTDTQYF. The DNA of the CDR3 is TGCAGCGTTGGTCTCCGGGCTAGCGACAGCACAGATACGCAGTATTTT.

The chain links TRBV5-1 to TRBJ2-5; D gene unclear. In germline, CDR1 is SGHRS, CDR2 YFSETQ. Trimming pared 4 bases from V and 5 bases from J, leaving 9 bases between. This CDR3 is built from 12 residues. The CDR3, as DNA: TGCGCCAGCAGCGCCTCCCGGGAGACCCAGTACTTC. Translated, it gives CASSASRETQYF.

This sequence joins TRBV30 and TRBJ2-1, with D possibly TRBD1 on 6 matching bases. Germline V gene sequence: CDR1 GTSNPN, CDR2 SVGIG (reference sequence). The CDR3 extends over 12 amino acids. The germline V and J ends were trimmed by 6 bases and 5 bases, with 11 bases remaining between them. Written as DNA, the CDR3 is TGTGCCTGCCACGGACAGAACAATGAGCAGTTCTTC. Translation: CACHGQNNEQFF. Looking up the rest from reference TRBV30 and TRBJ2-1 gives the full variable domain: SQTIHQWPATLVQPVGSPLSLECTVEGTSNPNLYWYRQAAGRGLQLLFYSVGIGQISSEVPQNLSASRPQDRQFILSSKKLLLSDSGFYLCACHGQNNEQFFGPGTRLTVL.

CDR3 coding DNA: TGTGCCTGGACTTACAGGGCCACCGGGGAGCTGTTTTTT. Protein sequence: CAWTYRATGELFF. The chain has TRBV30 and TRBJ2-2, with D maybe TRBD1 (6 bases). The V gene lost 4 bases and the J gene lost 4 bases, with 10 bases spanning the gap. CDR1 is GTSNPN, CDR2 SVGIG, per germline (reference sequence). The CDR3 length is 13 residues.

This clone appeared once. The chain recombines TRBV30 with TRBJ2-1, with D tentatively TRBD2 (5 bases). The CDR3 is 14 residues long. The germline V and J ends were trimmed by 4 bases and 9 bases, with 19 bases remaining between them. The germline V gene has CDR1 GTSNPN and CDR2 SVGIG (reference sequence). DNA for the CDR3: TGTGCCTGGACCCCTACTAGTTTAGGTACTGAGCAGTTCTTC. As protein: CAWTPTSLGTEQFF.

This clone was detected once. The chain uses TRBV25-1 and TRBJ2-1; 12 bases line up with TRBD2. The CDR3 sequence is 16 residues long. Per germline, CDR1 MGHDK and CDR2 SYGVNS. V shed 3 bases and J 5 bases; nucleotides not matched to a gene: 5. The CDR3 spells CASSETSGRVDNEQFF. DNA for the CDR3: TGTGCCAGCAGTGAGACTAGCGGGAGAGTCGACAATGAGCAGTTCTTC.

The chain links TRBV27 to TRBJ1-5; the match to TRBD1 covers 7 bases. Germline CDR1 and CDR2: MNHEY and SMNVEV (reference sequence). Germline trimming cut 6 bases from V and 2 bases from J; bases unmatched to any gene: 7. This CDR3 comprises 15 residues. Here the CDR3 reads CASRRTGEGNQPQHF. As DNA, the CDR3 is TGTGCCAGCAGACGAACAGGGGAGGGCAATCAGCCCCAGCATTTT.

In its sample, this clone was seen once. V is TRBV7-8 and J is TRBJ2-3; D may be TRBD2 (6 bases). CDR3 length: 13 residues. Germline V gives CDR1 SGHVS, CDR2 FQNEAQ. V lost 5 bases to trimming and J lost 6 bases, with 12 bases between them. CDR3 sequence (DNA): TGTGCCAGCAGCCCACTAGCTTCGGATACGCAGTATTTT. Protein: CASSPLASDTQYF.

On this clone itself: Compared with germline, one end of the junction differs, possibly owing to a read error. The chain employs TRBV10-3 and TRBJ1-2, with TRBD1 matching over 7 bases. This CDR3 spans 12 amino acids. The germline V gene encodes CDR1 ENHRY and CDR2 SYGVKD. CDR3 in amino acids: CAFRTGEYGYTF. The CDR3 DNA reads as TGTGCCTTCAGGACAGGCGAATATGGCTACACCTTC.

This chain uses TRBV5-1 with TRBJ2-1, with TRBD1 matching 7 bases. Germline V gene data show CDR1 as SGHRS and CDR2 as YFSETQ. Germline trimming cut 4 bases from V and 9 bases from J; bases unmatched to any gene: 10. The CDR3 length is 14 residues. The CDR3 protein is CASSEGQASLEQFF. In DNA form, the CDR3 reads TGCGCCAGCAGCGAAGGACAGGCCAGTCTTGAGCAGTTCTTC.

This rearrangement joins TRBV7-2 to TRBJ2-7, with a weak D call TRBD2 (5 bases). Germline V lookup: CDR1 SGHTA, CDR2 FQGNSA. This CDR3 region has 15 residues. Trimming removed 0 bases from V and 0 bases from J, with 9 bases in between. DNA for the CDR3: TGTGCCAGCAGCTTAGCGAGCGGCAGCTCCTACGAGCAGTACTTC. Translated: CASSLASGSSYEQYF.

The CDR3 sequence: CASSPQADHEQFF. The CDR3 DNA is TGTGCCAGCAGCCCTCAAGCTGACCATGAGCAGTTCTTC. The rearrangement links TRBV7-9 to TRBJ2-1; D gene ambiguous. Germline CDR1 and CDR2: SEHNR and FQNEAQ (reference sequence). There are 13 residues in the CDR3. Trimming stripped 5 bases from V and 8 bases from J, with 13 bases between. Combining the CDR3 with reference TRBV7-9 and TRBJ2-1 gives the whole variable domain DTGVSQNPRHKITKRGQNVTFRCDPISEHNRLYWYRQTLGQGPEFLTYFQNEAQLEKSRLLSDRFSAERPKGSFSTLEIQRTEQGDSAMYLCASSPQADHEQFFGPGTRLTVL.

This clone was seen only a few times. The chain uses TRBV9 and TRBJ2-7; 7 positions agree with TRBD1. From germline, CDR1 is SGDLS and CDR2 YYNGEE. Unmatched junction bases numbered 14, after V lost 4 bases and J lost 4 bases. This CDR3 has 16 amino acids. The CDR3 is CASSPSNGDRDYEQYF. CDR3 sequence (DNA): TGTGCCAGCAGCCCCTCAAACGGGGACAGAGATTACGAGCAGTACTTC.

The chain uses TRBV30 and TRBJ2-3; maybe TRBD1 (6 bases). The germline V and J ends were trimmed by 3 bases and 1 base, with 17 bases remaining between them. CDR3 length: 16 residues. Germline V gene sequence: CDR1 GTSNPN, CDR2 SVGIG (reference sequence). The CDR3: CAWRDYREAGTDTQYF. The DNA for the CDR3 is TGTGCCTGGAGAGATTACAGGGAAGCTGGCACAGATACGCAGTATTTT.

The gene calls are TRBV10-3 and TRBJ2-4; 7 bases are shared with TRBD1. V shed 8 bases and J 8 bases; nucleotides not matched to a gene: 9. Germline V gene data show CDR1 as ENHRY and CDR2 as SYGVKD. The CDR3 contains 13 residues. CDR3 in DNA: TGTGCCATCTCGACAGGGACATTAGACATTCAGTACTTC. Its protein product is CAISTGTLDIQYF.

V and J are TRBV14 and TRBJ2-7, with D maybe TRBD2 (5 bases). V was cut by 5 bases and J by 6 bases, with 17 bases left in between. Germline values: CDR1 SGHDN, CDR2 FVKESK. This CDR3 spans 14 amino acids. CDR3 nucleotides: TGTGCCAGCAGCTTTAGCGAGAAGGTCTCCGAGCAGTACTTC. Translation: CASSFSEKVSEQYF.

This clone was detected only a few times. The J gene is TRBJ2-5, the V gene TRBV30; D may correspond to TRBD1 or TRBD2 (5 bases each). The CDR3 consists of 14 residues. Between the trimmed V and J ends, which lost 2 bases and 9 bases, there was a span of 19 bases. Germline V CDR1 and CDR2: GTSNPN, SVGIG (reference sequence). CDR3 region: CAWSTTGLDTSQYF. The CDR3 nucleotides are TGTGCCTGGAGTACTACGGGGCTCGACACGTCCCAGTACTTC.

The gene calls are TRBV18 and TRBJ2-4; TRBD1 or TRBD2 may be the D gene (6 bases each). Trimming pared 7 bases from V and 6 bases from J, leaving 13 bases between. The CDR3 spans 13 residues. Germline CDR1 reads KGHSH; CDR2 reads LQKENI. The chain's CDR3 is CASYAGQGNIQYF. CDR3 in DNA: TGTGCCAGCTATGCGGGACAAGGAAACATTCAGTACTTC.

The genes are TRBV13 and TRBJ1-3; D is possibly TRBD1 (6 bases). Germline V lookup: CDR1 PRHDT, CDR2 FYEKMQ (reference sequence). The germline V and J ends were trimmed by 4 bases and 4 bases, with 14 bases remaining between them. The CDR3 spans 15 residues. The CDR3 loop reads CASSSQGYSGNTIYF. CDR3 in DNA: TGTGCCAGCAGCTCGCAGGGGTACTCCGGAAACACCATATATTTT.

The chain links TRBV7-9 to TRBJ1-3; D gene uncertain. V was clipped by 8 bases and J by 2 bases, with 13 bases between them. Germline assignment: CDR1 SEHNR and CDR2 FQNEAQ (reference sequence). CDR3 length: 14 residues. CDR3 DNA sequence: TGTGCCAGCGGTGCCCACGGCACTGGAAACACCATATATTTT. It translates to CASGAHGTGNTIYF. Using reference TRBV7-9 and TRBJ1-3 for the parts outside the CDR3, the full variable domain is DTGVSQNPRHKITKRGQNVTFRCDPISEHNRLYWYRQTLGQGPEFLTYFQNEAQLEKSRLLSDRFSAERPKGSFSTLEIQRTEQGDSAMYLCASGAHGTGNTIYFGEGSWLTVV.

A few counts support this clone. The CDR3 nucleotides read TGCAGCGTACCGATCCAGGTCACAGATACGCAGTATTTT. Its protein is CSVPIQVTDTQYF. V and J are TRBV29-1 and TRBJ2-3; D is unclear. Per the germline V gene, CDR1 is SQVTM and CDR2 is ANQGSEA. V was pared by 6 bases and J by 2 bases, with 12 bases between. This CDR3 comprises 13 residues.

The V gene is TRBV29-1, the J gene TRBJ2-7; D ambiguous. The CDR3 runs to 13 residues. Germline-derived CDR1 and CDR2 are SQVTM and ANQGSEA. V was trimmed by 5 bases and J by 3 bases, leaving 14 bases between them. The CDR3 reads CSVSGPKVYEQYF. The DNA of the CDR3 is TGCAGCGTTTCCGGACCCAAAGTCTACGAGCAGTACTTC.